Presented here are 2 T cell receptor beta chains from one specimen sequenced in a study of cytomegalovirus exposure and HLA in healthy donors (dated by TCRdb to 2016 to 2017). The library was built by means of the immunoSEQ multiplex PCR assay. A mixture of 60 forward primers for TCR Vbeta segments and 13 reverse primers for TCR Jbeta segments was used in the multiplex PCR. TCRdb carries this immuneACCESS record with in-frame sequences only. Its versions omit some clonotypes, under half of them owing to an unresolved V gene in the studies checked, with the rest unexplained. Here the sample has over 100,000 clones; less than 85% occur a single time. Around 2.1% of the sample lies in the top ten. Sequenced input: PBMCs. The origin of the receptors is a middle-aged woman in good health and CMV-seropositive.

The V gene is TRBV13, the J gene TRBJ2-4, with 8 bases fitting TRBD1. The trim removed 2 bases at V and 5 bases at J, leaving 2 bases unmatched. CDR1 PRHDT and CDR2 FYEKMQ come from the germline V gene (reference sequence). The CDR3 runs 14 residues. The CDR3 loop reads CASSLWTGQNIQYF. CDR3 nucleotide sequence: TGTGCCAGCAGCTTATGGACAGGGCAAAACATTCAGTACTTC.

The gene calls are TRBV7-2 and TRBJ1-4, with 7 bases matching TRBD1. Losses at the gene ends were 0 bases for V and 11 bases for J; bases not matched to a gene: 6. CDR3 length equals 14 residues. CDR1 SGHTA and CDR2 FQGNSA come from the germline V gene. CDR3 in DNA: TGTGCCAGCAGCTTAGCAAGGGGGCAGGGGAAACTGTTTTTT. Translation: CASSLARGQGKLFF.